This is a list of T cell receptor beta chains from one sample in a study of blood T cells in healthy people across ages. One entry per CDR3 protein results from TCRdb running MiXCR on the 5' RACE reads. The repertoire consists of 850,000 to 950,000 distinct CDR3 sequences, with under 35% occurring once and the leading ten covering roughly 17%. Sequencing was done on a sample of blood. The receptors originated from a woman over 75 in good health. CDR3s include the opening cysteine and the closing phenylalanine or tryptophan. Fields, in order: CDR3 length, clone size, J gene, V gene, D gene, CDR3 DNA, CDR3 protein. D genes are given only for firm matches. The size of a clone is reported for some rows only, either as once, few or many, or as a class for expanded clones.

>14|few|TRBJ1-2|TRBV18|-
TGTGCCAGCTCCACCCGGGGGCAGGGCCATGGCTACACCTTC
CASSTRGQGHGYTF
>17|-|TRBJ2-6|TRBV7-2|-
TGTGCCGGCAGCTTAGCATCAGGAAGCTCTGGGGCCAACGTCCTGACTTTT
CAGSLASGSSGANVLTF
>14|many|TRBJ2-7|TRBV12-3/TRBV12-4|-
TGTGCCAGCAGTCACCGGGACGGTTTAGGGGAGCAGTACTTC
CASSHRDGLGEQYF
>15|-|TRBJ2-1|TRBV19|-
TGTGCCAGTAGTACGGTGGGTATGACGTACAATGAGCAGTTCTTC
CASSTVGMTYNEQFF
>12|-|TRBJ2-7|TRBV29-1|-
TGCAGCGTTGAAGTTGGAGCCTACGAGCAGTACTTC
CSVEVGAYEQYF
>15|many|TRBJ2-7|TRBV28|TRBD2
TGTGCCAGCAGTTTAGAAAGGGCGGGGGCCTACGAGCAGTACTTC
CASSLERAGAYEQYF
>15|many|TRBJ2-1|TRBV5-1|TRBD1
TGCGCCAGCAGCCGAGCCGGGACAGGGGTCAATGAGCAGTTCTTC
CASSRAGTGVNEQFF
>14|many|TRBJ2-5|TRBV4-3|-
TGCGCCAGCAGCCAAGAGTGGGGAGTAGGACCCCAGTACTTC
CASSQEWGVGPQYF
>16|few|TRBJ2-3|TRBV18|-
TGTGCCAGCTCACCAAGGTTGGGACAAACCACAGATACGCAGTATTTT
CASSPRLGQTTDTQYF
>16|-|TRBJ2-2|TRBV9|TRBD1
TGTGCCAGCAGCGTAGGATTGACAGGGGACACCGGGGAGCTGTTTTTT
CASSVGLTGDTGELFF
>14|-|TRBJ1-1|TRBV3-1|TRBD1
TGTGCCAGCAGCCGACAGGGGGTAGACACTGAAGCTTTCTTT
CASSRQGVDTEAFF
>15|-|TRBJ2-3|TRBV7-2|TRBD2
TGTGCCAGCATCCAGATCGGGGGGAGAGCAGATGCGCAGTATTTT
CASIQIGGRADAQYF
>14|-|TRBJ2-7|TRBV29-1|TRBD1
TGCAGCGTTGAAGCCGGGACAGGGGGCTACGAGCAGTACTTC
CSVEAGTGGYEQYF
>13|many|TRBJ2-3|TRBV4-2|-
TGTGCCAGCAGCCAGACTAGCACAGATACGCAGTATTTT
CASSQTSTDTQYF
>14|-|TRBJ2-2|TRBV11-3|-
TGTGCCAGCAGCGCCAGGGTTCTCACCGGGGAGCTGTTTTTT
CASSARVLTGELFF
>13|many|TRBJ2-1|TRBV12-3/TRBV12-4|TRBD2
TGTGCCAGCAGTGGCGGGGGGGCTAATGAGCAGTTCTTC
CASSGGGANEQFF
>14|-|TRBJ1-1|TRBV5-5|-
TGTGCCAGCAGCTCCATTTTAACGAACACTGAAGCTTTCTTT
CASSSILTNTEAFF
>14|many|TRBJ2-7|TRBV7-6|-
TGTGCCAGCAGCTCGCGAAATCGGGACGGAGAGCAGTACTTC
CASSSRNRDGEQYF
>13|-|TRBJ1-1|TRBV9|-
TGTGCCAGCAGCGTAGCCGGGAACACTAAAGCTTTCTTT
CASSVAGNTKAFF
>14|many|TRBJ2-5|TRBV9|-
TGTGCCAGCAGCGTGAGTACAGGGCAAGAGACCCAGTACTTC
CASSVSTGQETQYF
>14|many|TRBJ2-7|TRBV20-1|-
TGCAGTGCTAGAGACACGGACGGATTCTACGAGCAGTACTTC
CSARDTDGFYEQYF
>16|many|TRBJ2-3|TRBV27|-
TGTGCCAGCAGTTTAACAGTCGGGCGGGGCCCAGATACGCAGTATTTT
CASSLTVGRGPDTQYF
>15|-|TRBJ2-3|TRBV4-3|-
TGCGCCAGCAGCCAAGATGGTAAAAGCACAGATACGCAGTATTTT
CASSQDGKSTDTQYF
>17|many|TRBJ2-3|TRBV4-3|-
TGCGCCAGCAGCCGAGGAGTGGGAGACTTCCTCACAGATACGCAGTATTTT
CASSRGVGDFLTDTQYF
>15|-|TRBJ2-7|TRBV7-2|TRBD1
TGTGCCAGCAGCAATCCGACAGGGAATTCCTACGAGCAGTACTTC
CASSNPTGNSYEQYF
>14|-|TRBJ1-1|TRBV9|-
TGTGCCAGCAGCGTAGGGGGGGCGAGTACTGAAGCTTTCTTT
CASSVGGASTEAFF
>14|many|TRBJ1-6|TRBV9|-
TGTGCCAGCAGCGCGCGGACAGATAATTCACCCCTCCACTTT
CASSARTDNSPLHF
>15|-|TRBJ2-1|TRBV20-1|-
TGCAGTGCTAGAGCTGTGGACGGGGGTTACAATGAGCGGTTCTTC
CSARAVDGGYNERFF
>16|few|TRBJ1-1|TRBV24-1|TRBD1
TGTGCCACCAGTGATTCCAAAACAGGGGTGAACACTGAAGCTTTCTTT
CATSDSKTGVNTEAFF
>14|-|TRBJ2-1|TRBV19|TRBD2
TGTGCCAGTAGTATAGATGCGGGGACTAGGGAGCAGTTCTTC
CASSIDAGTREQFF
>16|-|TRBJ1-5|TRBV15|-
TGTGCCACCAGCAGAGATAGGGCAGGGGTGGCTCAGCCCCAGCATTTT
CATSRDRAGVAQPQHF
>18|many|TRBJ2-1|TRBV5-5|TRBD2
TGTGCCAGCAGCCCGGGATCGCTACTAGCGGGGGGATACAATGAGCAGTTCTTC
CASSPGSLLAGGYNEQFF
>15|many|TRBJ1-2|TRBV11-2|-
TGTGCCAGCAGCTTAGTGGCAGTGGGGCTATATGGCTACACCTTC
CASSLVAVGLYGYTF
>16|few|TRBJ2-5|TRBV7-2|-
TGTGCCAGCAGCTTAGTTTGGGGCAGGAATAGCAATGAGCAGTACTTC
CASSLVWGRNSNEQYF
>14|-|TRBJ2-3|TRBV5-1|-
TGCGCCAGCAGCTCATCTGACCCCACAGATACGCAGTATTTT
CASSSSDPTDTQYF
>17|-|TRBJ1-1|TRBV7-3|TRBD1
TGTGCCAGCAGCCTAACAGGGGCCAAGGCCATGAACACTGAAGCTTTCTTT
CASSLTGAKAMNTEAFF
>13|many|TRBJ1-1|TRBV6-5|-
TGTAAATTTGAAAACAGGGAGAGTAGCGAAGCTTTCTTT
CKFENRESSEAFF
>15|few|TRBJ1-4|TRBV6-5|-
TGTGCCAGCAGTTACTCGAGCAGGGTGGGTGAAAAACTGTTTTTT
CASSYSSRVGEKLFF
>14|-|TRBJ1-5|TRBV20-1|-
TGCAGTGCTGTCCTTGGACAGAGCAATCAGCCCCAGCATTTT
CSAVLGQSNQPQHF
>15|-|TRBJ1-5|TRBV18|-
TGTGCCGGCTCACCCCAGGGGTATAGCAATCAGCCCCAGCATTTT
CAGSPQGYSNQPQHF
>11|-|TRBJ1-4|TRBV20-1|-
TGCAGTGCTCCCCGGAGGGAAAAACTGTTTTTT
CSAPRREKLFF
>17|many|TRBJ1-3|TRBV6-5|-
TGTGCCAGCAGTTACTCGAGACAGTTATACTCTGGAAACACCATATATTTT
CASSYSRQLYSGNTIYF
>12|many|TRBJ1-5|TRBV29-1|TRBD1
TGCAGCGTGAGGGACAGTAATCAGCCCCAGCATTTT
CSVRDSNQPQHF
>16|-|TRBJ2-2|TRBV6-5|-
TGTGCCAGCAGTTACTCGATTCCAGGACCCACCGGGGAGCTGTTTTTT
CASSYSIPGPTGELFF
>15|many|TRBJ2-3|TRBV5-1|-
TGCGCCAGCAGCTTGGATAGGGTTGGGGCAGATACGCAGTATTTT
CASSLDRVGADTQYF
>15|many|TRBJ1-4|TRBV18|-
TGTGCCAGCTCATCGGACAAGAACCCTAATGAAAAACTGTTTTTT
CASSSDKNPNEKLFF
>15|many|TRBJ2-3|TRBV10-3|TRBD2
TGTGCCATCAGTGAAGCGGGGGGGCGGACAGATACGCAGTATTTT
CAISEAGGRTDTQYF